This T cell receptor (beta chain) was profiled in a study of blood T cell repertoires in COVID-19. Study at large: T cells, B-cell-depleted T cells, or PBMCs supplied cDNA or gDNA.

Trimming shortened V by 6 bases and J by 7 bases, and 19 bases separated the two germline ends. The CDR3 is made up of 14 amino acids. Germline CDR1 SGHAT, CDR2 FQNNGV. TCRdb's copy holds only in-frame clones and misses some; the assay was immunoSEQ multiplex PCR. In the table there are 60,000 to 70,000 clones, about 90% of which are singletons. The source material was peripheral blood. This rearrangement joins TRBV11-2 to TRBJ2-7; possibly TRBD1 for D (6 bases). This sequence originates from a man between 35 and 55 years old with COVID-19, enrolled during active disease. CDR3 nucleotides: TGTGCCAGCAGTATACAGGGTGCCCATGGGGAGCAGTACTTC. Translation gives CASSIQGAHGEQYF.